This T cell receptor (beta chain) was documented in a study of identical twins. Study observations and caveats: Excess sharing by twins proved weaker in beta out-of-frame sequences. Within cord blood, abundant beta clonotypes carried fewer insertions, but memory repertoires showed no such trend.

The CDR3 contains 14 residues. Trimming took 6 bases from V and 5 from J, leaving 16 bases between them. CDR1 and CDR2 (germline): MNHNS, SASEGT. The table lists this clonotype with a few counts. Antigen: not known. Template switching (which added a universal primer site) was used, and cDNA carried unique molecular identifiers. TCRdb reprocessed the 5' RACE reads with MiXCR, giving one entry per CDR3 protein. The sample shows around 300,000 distinct CDR3 sequences, 8% to 9% of them seen only once. Each donor (without exception) was a healthy Caucasian. These data also featured in a second study, about yellow fever vaccine responses in identical twins.

This clonotype was sampled from a woman under 30 in good health. The gene calls are TRBV6-1 and TRBJ2-5; TRBD1 is a possible D gene (6 bases). Sequences were obtained from memory (CD45RO+) T cells sorted from blood. The CDR3 here is CASSRRGQGETQYF. Here the CDR3 DNA reads TGTGCCAGCAGCCGCAGGGGCCAGGGGGAGACCCAGTACTTC.